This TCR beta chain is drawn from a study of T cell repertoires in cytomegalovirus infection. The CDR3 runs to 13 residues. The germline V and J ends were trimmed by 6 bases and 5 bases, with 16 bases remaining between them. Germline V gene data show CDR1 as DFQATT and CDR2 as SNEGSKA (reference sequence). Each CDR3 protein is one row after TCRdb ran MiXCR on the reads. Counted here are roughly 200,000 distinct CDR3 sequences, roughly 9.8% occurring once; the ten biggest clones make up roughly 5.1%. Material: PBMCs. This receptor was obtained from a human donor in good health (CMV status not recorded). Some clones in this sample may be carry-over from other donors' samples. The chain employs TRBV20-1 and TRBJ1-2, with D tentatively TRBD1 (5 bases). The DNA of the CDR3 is TGCAGTGCAACCGGGACGGACTTTTATGGCTACACCTTC. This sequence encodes CSATGTDFYGYTF.